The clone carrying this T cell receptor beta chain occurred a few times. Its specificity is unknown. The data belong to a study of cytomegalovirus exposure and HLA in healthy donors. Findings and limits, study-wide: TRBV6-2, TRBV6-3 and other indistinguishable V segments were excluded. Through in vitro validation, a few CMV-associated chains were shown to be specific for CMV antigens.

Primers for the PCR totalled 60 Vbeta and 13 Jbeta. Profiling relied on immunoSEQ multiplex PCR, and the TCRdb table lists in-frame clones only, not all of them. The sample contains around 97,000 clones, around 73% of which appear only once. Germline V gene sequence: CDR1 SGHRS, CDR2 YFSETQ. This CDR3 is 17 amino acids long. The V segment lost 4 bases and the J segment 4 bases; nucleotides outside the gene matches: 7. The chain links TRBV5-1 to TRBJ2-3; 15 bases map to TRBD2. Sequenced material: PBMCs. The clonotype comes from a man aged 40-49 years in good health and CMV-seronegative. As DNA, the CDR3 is TGCGCCAGCAGCGTGGGACTAGCGGGGGGTTTGGCAGATACGCAGTATTTT. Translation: CASSVGLAGGLADTQYF.